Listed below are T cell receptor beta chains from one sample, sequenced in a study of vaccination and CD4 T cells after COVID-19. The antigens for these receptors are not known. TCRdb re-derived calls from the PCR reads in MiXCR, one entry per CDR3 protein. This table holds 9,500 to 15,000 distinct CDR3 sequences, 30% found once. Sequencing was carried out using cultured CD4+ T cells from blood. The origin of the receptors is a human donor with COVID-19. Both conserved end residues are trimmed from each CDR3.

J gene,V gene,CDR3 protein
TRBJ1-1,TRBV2,ASSEATGGTEAF
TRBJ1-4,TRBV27,ASSLQGRGEKLF
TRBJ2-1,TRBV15,ATSRFQDRNNEQF
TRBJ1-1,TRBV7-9,ASSPPFRSGNTEAF
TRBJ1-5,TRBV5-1,ASSRSGPNQPQH
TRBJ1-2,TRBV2,ASRDDRNGYT
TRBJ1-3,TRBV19,ASSIFSDSGNTIY
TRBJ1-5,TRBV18,ASSRGTGNNQPQH
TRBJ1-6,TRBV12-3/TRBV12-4,ASSLVRSGVSPLH
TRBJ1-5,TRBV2,ASSEAWGARQPQH
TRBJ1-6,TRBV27,ASNERIAYNSPLH
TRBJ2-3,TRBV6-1,ASSAHNLAGGPGTQY
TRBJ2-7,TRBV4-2,ASSQGSGGSYEQY